This T cell receptor beta chain originates from a study of blood T cell repertoires in COVID-19. Libraries were prepared by immunoSEQ multiplex PCR; TCRdb keeps only in-frame clonotypes and omits some of them. There are 200,000 or so clones in the sample; about nine tenths occur only once, and under 4% lies in the top ten. After removal of 6 bases from V and 2 bases from J, the junction contained 13 bases not matched to a gene. CDR3 length equals 17 residues. CDR1 and CDR2 from the germline V gene are SGHDT and YYEEEE. Participants had their cohort set by participant-reported clinical history. The sequence was obtained from a woman between 35 and 50 years old with acute COVID-19. The sample comprised PBMCs or T cells enriched from blood (not recorded which). J is TRBJ2-3 and V is TRBV5-6, with TRBD2 matching over 9 bases. The CDR3: CASKPVSSGVFTDTQYF. In DNA, the CDR3 is TGTGCCAGCAAACCGGTATCTAGCGGGGTATTCACAGATACGCAGTATTTT.